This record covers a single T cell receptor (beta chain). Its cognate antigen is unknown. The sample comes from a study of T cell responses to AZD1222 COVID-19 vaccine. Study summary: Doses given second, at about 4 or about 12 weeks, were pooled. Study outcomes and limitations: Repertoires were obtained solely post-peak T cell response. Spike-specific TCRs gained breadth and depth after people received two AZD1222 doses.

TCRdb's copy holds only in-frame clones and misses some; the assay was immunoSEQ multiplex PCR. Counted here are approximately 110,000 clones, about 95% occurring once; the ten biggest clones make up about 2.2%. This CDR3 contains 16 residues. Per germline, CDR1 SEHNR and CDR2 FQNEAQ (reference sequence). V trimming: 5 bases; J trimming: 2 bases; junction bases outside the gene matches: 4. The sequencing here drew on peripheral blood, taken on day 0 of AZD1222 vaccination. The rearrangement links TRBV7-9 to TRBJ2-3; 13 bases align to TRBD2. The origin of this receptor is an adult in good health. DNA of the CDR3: TGTGCCAGCAGCCGGACTAGCGGGGGCCCCACAGATACGCAGTATTTT. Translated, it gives CASSRTSGGPTDTQYF. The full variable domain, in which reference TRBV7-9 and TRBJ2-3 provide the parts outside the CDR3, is DTGVSQNPRHKITKRGQNVTFRCDPISEHNRLYWYRQTLGQGPEFLTYFQNEAQLEKSRLLSDRFSAERPKGSFSTLEIQRTEQGDSAMYLCASSRTSGGPTDTQYFGPGTRLTVL.